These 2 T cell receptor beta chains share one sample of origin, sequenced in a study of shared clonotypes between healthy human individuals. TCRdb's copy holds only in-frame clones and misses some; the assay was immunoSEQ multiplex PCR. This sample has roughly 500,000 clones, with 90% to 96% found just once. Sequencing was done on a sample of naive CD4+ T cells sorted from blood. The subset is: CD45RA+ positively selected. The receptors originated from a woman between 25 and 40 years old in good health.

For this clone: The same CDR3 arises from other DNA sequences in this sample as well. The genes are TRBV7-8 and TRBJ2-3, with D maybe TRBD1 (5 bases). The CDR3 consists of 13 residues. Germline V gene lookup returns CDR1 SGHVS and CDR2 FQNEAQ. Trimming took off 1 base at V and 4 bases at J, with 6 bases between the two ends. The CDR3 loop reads CASSLVGADTQYF. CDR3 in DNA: TGTGCCAGCAGCTTAGTAGGGGCAGATACGCAGTATTTT.

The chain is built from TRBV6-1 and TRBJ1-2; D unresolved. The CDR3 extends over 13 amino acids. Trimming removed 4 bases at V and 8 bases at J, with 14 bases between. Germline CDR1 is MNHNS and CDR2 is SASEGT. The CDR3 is CASSGNGPGGYTF. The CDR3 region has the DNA TGTGCCAGCAGTGGGAACGGACCAGGAGGCTACACCTTC.